Reported below is one T cell receptor beta chain. The antigen is undetermined. In TCRdb, the 5' RACE reads were re-called with MiXCR into one record per CDR3 protein. The sample carries 700,000 or so distinct CDR3 sequences, approximately 9% recorded once. This sample was taken from a study of identical twins. Whole-study findings and limits: Among beta out-of-frame sequences, excess sharing between twins appeared weaker. The study reached conclusions through statistical analysis that was cross-sectional, not following the same donors. The abundant beta clonotypes from cord blood had fewer insertions, and memory repertoires had none of this. Models, which agreed with sharing between unrelated individuals, nonetheless underestimated the out-of-frame TCR alpha sharing seen in monozygotic twins.

Trimming removed 1 base at V and 0 bases at J, with 12 bases between. The CDR3 totals 16 residues. Germline values: CDR1 LGHNA, CDR2 YSLEER. This sample was also put to use in a study of yellow fever vaccine responses in identical twins.

This sequence was found in a woman aged 18-30 years in good health. Sequencing was done on a sample of PBMCs. The rearrangement joins TRBV4-3 to TRBJ1-2; no clear D. CDR3 protein: CASSQGTPVANYGYTF. In DNA, the CDR3 is TGCGCCAGCAGCCAAGGGACCCCGGTAGCTAACTATGGCTACACCTTC.